These 16 T cell receptor beta chains came from one sample sequenced in a study of cytomegalovirus exposure and HLA in healthy donors. The PCR ran on 60 Vbeta and 13 Jbeta primers. Assay used: immunoSEQ multiplex PCR; TCRdb lists only in-frame clones, some missing. The sample yields around 120,000 clones, around 60% seen once. The sequenced sample was PBMCs. These receptors were taken from a middle-aged man in good health and CMV-seropositive.

This clone occurred a few times. V and J are TRBV6-1 and TRBJ1-5; tentatively, D is TRBD1 (6 bases). The V gene's germline CDR1 is MNHNS and CDR2 SASEGT. V lost 2 bases to trimming and J lost 7 bases, with 12 bases between them. The CDR3 is made up of 14 amino acids. The CDR3 DNA follows: TGTGCCAGCAGTGAACAGGGGTTCCGGCAGCCCCAGCATTTT. The encoded protein is CASSEQGFRQPQHF.

A few counts support this clone. This chain joins TRBV14 and TRBJ2-5; TRBD1 aligns across 8 bases. Germline V gene data show CDR1 as SGHDN and CDR2 as FVKESK. The CDR3 totals 13 residues. After removal of 9 bases from V and 4 bases from J, the junction contained 7 bases not matched to a gene. The chain's CDR3 is CASNQGAGETQYF. The CDR3 DNA reads TGTGCCAGTAACCAGGGGGCAGGAGAGACCCAGTACTTC.

The rearrangement uses TRBV6-6 and TRBJ2-5, with TRBD1 matching 9 bases. Looked up from germline, CDR1 is MNHNY and CDR2 is SVGAGI (reference sequence). The CDR3 sequence is 15 residues long. Germline trimming cut 6 bases from V and 2 bases from J; bases unmatched to any gene: 7. The CDR3 loop reads CASSQDRGGQETQYF. In DNA form, the CDR3 reads TGTGCCAGCAGCCAGGACAGGGGAGGTCAAGAGACCCAGTACTTC.

This clone appeared a few times. The chain couples TRBV5-5 to TRBJ1-1; D unresolved. Germline-derived CDR1 and CDR2 are SGHKS and YYEKEE (reference sequence). The CDR3 contains 13 residues. Trimming stripped 0 bases from V and 4 bases from J, with 7 bases between. The CDR3 coding sequence is TGTGCCAGCAGCTTGGGAGGCCTCACTGAAGCTTTCTTT. This codes for CASSLGGLTEAFF.

A few counts support this clone. The chain is built from TRBV7-9 and TRBJ1-2; a possible D gene is TRBD1 (6 bases). Germline V CDR1 and CDR2: SEHNR, FQNEAQ (reference sequence). The V and J ends lost 3 bases and 8 bases respectively, with 13 bases between them. This CDR3 spans 13 amino acids. The CDR3 protein is CASSFRAGVGYTF. DNA of the CDR3: TGTGCCAGCAGCTTTAGGGCAGGGGTAGGCTACACCTTC.

The chain employs TRBV12-5 and TRBJ2-5; 12 nucleotides agree with TRBD1. The V and J ends lost 3 bases and 4 bases, in that order; junction bases with no gene match: 3. Germline values: CDR1 LGHNT, CDR2 FRNRAP. The CDR3 has 15 residues. In DNA, the CDR3 is TGTGCTAGTGGTTTCGGGACAGGGGGCCGAGAGACCCAGTACTTC. It specifies CASGFGTGGRETQYF.

This rearrangement joins TRBV5-4 to TRBJ2-5, with 9 bases matching TRBD1. V shed 3 bases, J shed 7 bases, and the junction held 7 bases outside the gene matches. Looked up from germline, CDR1 is SGHNT and CDR2 is YYREEE (reference sequence). The CDR3 loop spans 14 amino acids. CDR3 bases: TGTGCCAGCAGCTCGGGACAGGGTCGGGTGACCCAGTACTTC. This translates into CASSSGQGRVTQYF.

The V call is TRBV7-8, the J call TRBJ2-3, with a weak D call TRBD2 (5 bases). Trimming cost V 4 bases and J 5 bases, with 19 bases left between them. This CDR3 has 16 amino acids. Germline V gene sequence: CDR1 SGHVS, CDR2 FQNEAQ. The DNA of the CDR3 is TGTGCCAGCAGCTCCGCCCGGGGTAGGTTTAGAGATACGCAGTATTTT. This codes for CASSSARGRFRDTQYF.

The sample holds one count of this clone. CDR3 loop: CASSLNRDRVHEQYF. DNA of the CDR3: TGTGCCAGCAGCTTAAACCGGGACAGGGTCCACGAGCAGTACTTC. The chain combines TRBV7-6 with TRBJ2-7, with 9 bases lining up with TRBD1. CDR1 SGHVS and CDR2 FNYEAQ come from the germline V gene. V dropped 2 bases and J dropped 5; count of bases not matched to a gene: 7. The CDR3 extends over 15 amino acids. Complete variable domain (other parts from reference TRBV7-6 and TRBJ2-7): GAGVSQSPRYKVTKRGQDVALRCDPISGHVSLYWYRQALGQGPEFLTYFNYEAQQDKSGLPNDRFSAERPEGSISTLTIQRTEQRDSAMYRCASSLNRDRVHEQYFGPGTRLTVT.

This rearrangement joins TRBV25-1 to TRBJ1-5; TRBD1 matches 7 bases. The V gene's germline CDR1 is MGHDK and CDR2 SYGVNS. Losses at the gene ends were 5 bases for V and 6 bases for J; bases not matched to a gene: 16. The CDR3 extends over 17 amino acids. CDR3 amino acids: CASSPGADRAGGQPQHF. CDR3 coding DNA: TGTGCCAGCAGTCCCGGAGCAGACAGGGCGGGGGGTCAGCCCCAGCATTTT.

V is TRBV19 and J is TRBJ1-4, with a possible D match to TRBD1 (6 bases). Germline loops: CDR1 LNHDA, CDR2 SQIVND (reference sequence). V lost 5 bases and J 0 bases, leaving 10 bases between the germline ends. The CDR3 is 15 amino acids. The CDR3 is CASSGGRPTNEKLFF. The CDR3 DNA follows: TGTGCCAGTAGTGGGGGCAGACCAACTAATGAAAAACTGTTTTTT. The entire variable domain, with the rest obtained from reference TRBV19 and TRBJ1-4, is as follows: DGGITQSPKYLFRKEGQNVTLSCEQNLNHDAMYWYRQDPGQGLRLIYYSQIVNDFQKGDIAEGYSVSREKKESFPLTVTSAQKNPTAFYLCASSGGRPTNEKLFFGSGTQLSVL.

This chain links TRBV27 with TRBJ1-6; D not certain. The CDR3 spans 16 residues. Germline-derived CDR1 and CDR2 are MNHEY and SMNVEV (reference sequence). Trimming removed 2 bases at V and 9 bases at J, with 17 bases between. The CDR3, as DNA: TGTGCCAGCAGTTTACTCGGCCCGGGTAGCGGTTCACCCCTCCACTTT. This translates into CASSLLGPGSGSPLHF.

This chain joins TRBV6-5 and TRBJ2-7, with 9 bases aligning to TRBD2. Germline values: CDR1 MNHEY, CDR2 SVGAGI. V lost 3 bases to trimming and J lost 3 bases; unmatched junction nucleotides: 6. The CDR3 is 15 residues long. CDR3 nucleotide sequence: TGTGCCAGCAGTTATCAGGGACTAGCCCACTACGAGCAGTACTTC. This encodes CASSYQGLAHYEQYF.

In this sample, this clone turned up once. V gene TRBV28 combines with J gene TRBJ1-1; 12 bases fit TRBD1. V lost 5 bases and J lost 5; bases outside the gene matches: 6. In germline, CDR1 is MDHEN, CDR2 SYDVKM. CDR3 length equals 15 residues. Here the CDR3 DNA reads TGTGCCAGCAGTGTAGGGACAGGGGGCGAGACTGAAGCTTTCTTT. Its protein is CASSVGTGGETEAFF.

The V and J genes are TRBV10-1 and TRBJ2-2; a possible D gene is TRBD1 (5 bases). The CDR3 consists of 15 residues. V was trimmed by 3 bases and J by 5 bases, leaving 13 bases between them. Per the germline V gene, CDR1 is WNHNN and CDR2 is SYGVQD (reference sequence). The CDR3 nucleotides are TGCGCCAGCAGTGATCAGGGCCTCAGGACCGGGGAGCTGTTTTTT. Protein product: CASSDQGLRTGELFF.

The chain recombines TRBV7-9 with TRBJ2-2; 8 bases line up with TRBD2. V lost 11 bases to trimming and J lost 0 bases; unmatched junction nucleotides: 11. This CDR3 is built from 16 residues. Germline CDR1 reads SEHNR; CDR2 reads FQNEAQ (reference sequence). This CDR3 reads CAGSSGHTSNTGELFF. CDR3 in DNA: TGTGCCGGCTCTAGCGGGCATACTTCGAACACCGGGGAGCTGTTTTTT.